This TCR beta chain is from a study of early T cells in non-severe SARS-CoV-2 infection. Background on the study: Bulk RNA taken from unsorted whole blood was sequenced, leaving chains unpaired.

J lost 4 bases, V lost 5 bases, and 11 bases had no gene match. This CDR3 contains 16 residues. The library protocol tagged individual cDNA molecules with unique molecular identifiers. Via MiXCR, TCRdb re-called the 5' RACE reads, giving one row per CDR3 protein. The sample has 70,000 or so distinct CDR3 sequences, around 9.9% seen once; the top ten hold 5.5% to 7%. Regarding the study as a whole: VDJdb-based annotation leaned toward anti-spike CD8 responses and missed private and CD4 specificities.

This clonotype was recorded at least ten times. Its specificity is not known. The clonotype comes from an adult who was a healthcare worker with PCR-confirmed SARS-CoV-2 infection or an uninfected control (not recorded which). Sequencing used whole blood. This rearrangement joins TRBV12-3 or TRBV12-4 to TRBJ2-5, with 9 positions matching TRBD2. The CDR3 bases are TGTGCCAGCAGTCCCCTTTGGGCGGGAGGGGCAGAGACCCAGTACTTC. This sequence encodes CASSPLWAGGAETQYF.